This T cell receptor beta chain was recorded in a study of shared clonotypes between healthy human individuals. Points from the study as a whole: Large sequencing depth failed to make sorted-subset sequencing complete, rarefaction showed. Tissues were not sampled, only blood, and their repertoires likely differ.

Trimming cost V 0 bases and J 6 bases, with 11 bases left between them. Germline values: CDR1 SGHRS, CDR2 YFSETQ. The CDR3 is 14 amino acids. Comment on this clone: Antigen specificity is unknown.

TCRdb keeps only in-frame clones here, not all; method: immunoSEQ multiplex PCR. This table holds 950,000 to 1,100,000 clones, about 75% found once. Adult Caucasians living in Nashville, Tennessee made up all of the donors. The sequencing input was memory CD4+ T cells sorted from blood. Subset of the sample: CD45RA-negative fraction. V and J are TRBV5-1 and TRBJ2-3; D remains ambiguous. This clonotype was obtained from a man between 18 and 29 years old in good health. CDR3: CASSLDSPRDTQYF. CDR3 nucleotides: TGCGCCAGCAGCTTGGACAGCCCCAGGGATACGCAGTATTTT. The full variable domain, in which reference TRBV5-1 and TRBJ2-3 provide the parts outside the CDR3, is KAGVTQTPRYLIKTRGQQVTLSCSPISGHRSVSWYQQTPGQGLQFLFEYFSETQRNKGNFPGRFSGRQFSNSRSEMNVSTLELGDSALYLCASSLDSPRDTQYFGPGTRLTVL.